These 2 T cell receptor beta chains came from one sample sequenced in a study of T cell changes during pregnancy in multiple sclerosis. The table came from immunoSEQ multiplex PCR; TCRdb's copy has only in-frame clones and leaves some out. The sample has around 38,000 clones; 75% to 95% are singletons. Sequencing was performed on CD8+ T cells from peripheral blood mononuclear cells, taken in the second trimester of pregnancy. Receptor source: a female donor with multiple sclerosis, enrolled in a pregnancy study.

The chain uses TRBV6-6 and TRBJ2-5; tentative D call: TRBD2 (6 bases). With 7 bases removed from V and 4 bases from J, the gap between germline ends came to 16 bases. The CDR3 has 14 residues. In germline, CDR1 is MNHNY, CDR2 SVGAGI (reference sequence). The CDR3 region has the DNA TGTGCCAGCAACCAATTTTTGGGAGGAGAGACCCAGTACTTC. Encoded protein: CASNQFLGGETQYF.

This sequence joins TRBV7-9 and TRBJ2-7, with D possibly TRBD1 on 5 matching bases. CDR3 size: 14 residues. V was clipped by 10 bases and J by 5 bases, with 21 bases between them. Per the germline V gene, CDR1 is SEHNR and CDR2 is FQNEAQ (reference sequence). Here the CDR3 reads CAILSPGQGDEQYF. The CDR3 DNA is TGTGCCATCCTTTCGCCAGGGCAAGGTGACGAGCAGTACTTC.